Given below is one T cell receptor (beta chain) in context. Its antigen is still unknown. As the method of synthesis, 5'RACE template switching with UMIs yielded TCR beta cDNA. TCRdb re-called the 5' RACE reads and shows each CDR3 protein once, DNA omitted. The listing contains roughly 420,000 distinct CDR3 sequences. The data derive from a study of T cells expressing NK-cell markers. The overall study: The sequencing cohort of eight donors included seven HCMV-seropositive individuals and one seronegative individual.

Study-level findings and limits: In several donors, these clonotypes also led the CD3+CD56-NKG2C+ fraction. Dominant NKG2C+ clonotypes made up about 1.0-7.5% of CD8+ T cells in several donors.

The germline CDR1 and CDR2 sequences are SGHTA and FQGNSA. The CDR3 consists of 14 residues. The sequenced material came from blood T cells: a sorted CD56 or NKG2C T cell subset, CD4+ or CD8+ T cells, or bulk PBMC T cells (not recorded which). The V and J genes are TRBV7-2 and TRBJ2-1. This sequence was found in a woman between 18 and 75 years old in good health. The CDR3 region is CASSSRSGWKEQFF.